This is a list of T cell receptor beta chains from one sample in a study of beta chain features in type 1 diabetes. The table came from immunoSEQ multiplex PCR; TCRdb's copy has only in-frame clones and leaves some out. This sample yields hundreds of thousands of clones, of which 6.5% to 10% are seen a single time; less than 0.5% belongs to the top ten. Material: central memory CD4+ T cells from blood. These receptor sequences come from a woman between 18 and 29 years old in good health. Each CDR3 is given with its conserved first and last residue. A D gene is named only where the DNA matches it firmly. Expanded clones get a size class; other rows say once, few or many, or leave the size out.

many	TRBV9	-	TRBJ2-1	CASSVDSGANEQFF	TGTGCCAGCAGCGTAGATTCGGGCGCGAATGAGCAGTTCTTC
-	TRBV28	TRBD2	TRBJ2-3	CATKRETDTQYF	TGTGCCACCAAGCGGGAGACAGATACGCAGTATTTT
-	TRBV28	-	TRBJ2-7	CASSPGHIYEQYF	TGTGCCAGCAGCCCGGGACACATATACGAGCAGTACTTC
-	TRBV27	-	TRBJ2-7	CASSDNGYNFGVYEQYF	TGTGCCAGCAGTGATAACGGGTACAACTTCGGGGTCTACGAGCAGTACTTC
-	TRBV5-4	-	TRBJ2-5	CASSEGTSTPRTQYF	TGTGCCAGCAGCGAAGGGACCAGTACGCCAAGGACCCAGTACTTC
-	TRBV1	-	TRBJ2-1	CTSSPSEGLAGTVLPNEQFF	TGCACCAGCAGCCCATCCGAAGGCCTCGCCGGGACAGTACTACCCAATGAGCAGTTCTTC
-	TRBV7-2	TRBD1	TRBJ2-7	CASSKPPGQGSYEQYF	TGTGCCAGCAGCAAGCCACCCGGACAGGGCTCCTACGAGCAGTACTTC
-	TRBV7-9	-	TRBJ1-5	CASSFSGRNQPQHF	TGTGCCAGCAGCTTTTCGGGGAGGAATCAGCCCCAGCATTTT
-	TRBV19	TRBD1	TRBJ1-5	CASSVQGGDQPQHF	TGTGCCAGTAGTGTACAGGGGGGAGATCAGCCCCAGCATTTT
few	TRBV4-3	TRBD1	TRBJ2-2	CASSQARQGAGELFF	TGCGCCAGCAGCCAAGCTAGACAGGGCGCCGGGGAGCTGTTTTTT
-	TRBV28	-	TRBJ2-7	CASSAPGTRYEQYF	TGTGCCAGCAGTGCTCCCGGGACTCGCTACGAGCAGTACTTC
few	TRBV6-5	-	TRBJ2-1	CASSYRASTYNEQFF	TGTGCCAGCAGTTACAGGGCATCGACCTACAATGAGCAGTTCTTC
many	TRBV10-3	TRBD2	TRBJ2-1	CATTSGSQNEQFF	TGTGCCACGACTAGCGGCAGCCAGAATGAGCAGTTCTTC
few	TRBV5-6	-	TRBJ2-5	CASSVTGLGSETQYF	TGTGCCAGCAGCGTTACGGGGTTAGGGTCAGAGACCCAGTACTTC
-	TRBV19	-	TRBJ2-5	CASAGETQYF	TGTGCCAGCGCCGGGGAGACCCAGTACTTC
many	TRBV6-5	-	TRBJ1-1	CASSYRGATEAFF	TGTGCCAGCAGTTACAGGGGTGCCACTGAAGCTTTCTTT
many	TRBV7-2	TRBD2	TRBJ2-7	CASRSTGLAGEQYF	TGTGCCAGCAGATCTACGGGACTAGCGGGCGAGCAGTACTTC
-	TRBV4-3	TRBD2	TRBJ2-1	CASSQAYATSANNEQFF	TGCGCCAGCAGCCAAGCATATGCGACTAGCGCTAACAATGAGCAGTTCTTC
few	TRBV6-6	TRBD1	TRBJ1-2	CASSPQGSNYGYTF	TGTGCCAGCAGCCCACAGGGGTCAAACTATGGCTACACCTTC
many	TRBV7-2	TRBD2	TRBJ2-5	CASSLGTSGRGTQYF	TGTGCCAGCAGCTTAGGGACTAGCGGGAGAGGGACCCAGTACTTC
few	TRBV5-1	TRBD2	TRBJ2-5	CASSHRQPGLEGETQYF	TGCGCCAGCAGCCACCGACAACCGGGACTAGAGGGAGAGACCCAGTACTTC
few	TRBV4-1	-	TRBJ2-2	CASSQALTGGGTGELFF	TGCGCCAGCAGCCAAGCCCTTACAGGAGGGGGGACCGGGGAGCTGTTTTTT
few	TRBV2	-	TRBJ2-5	CASSANQETQYF	TGTGCCAGCAGTGCCAACCAAGAGACCCAGTACTTC
few	TRBV28	-	TRBJ2-7	CASSFRRGPDEQYF	TGTGCCAGCAGTTTTAGGAGAGGCCCGGACGAGCAGTACTTC
-	TRBV2	-	TRBJ2-1	CASSGALLTYNEQFF	TGTGCCAGCAGTGGGGCCCTACTCACCTACAATGAGCAGTTCTTC
-	TRBV6-1	TRBD1	TRBJ1-4	CASSDRGLGEKLFF	TGTGCCAGCAGCGACAGGGGGCTAGGTGAAAAACTGTTTTTT
few	TRBV18	-	TRBJ1-2	CASSHDRDYGYTF	TGTGCCAGCTCACACGACAGAGACTATGGCTACACCTTC
few	TRBV7-2	TRBD2	TRBJ2-1	CASSLAPRGGRVHNEQFF	TGTGCCAGCAGCTTAGCGCCTAGGGGCGGGAGAGTCCACAATGAGCAGTTCTTC
-	TRBV5-4	-	TRBJ2-7	CASSSDRFYEQYF	TGTGCCAGCAGCTCGGACAGATTCTACGAGCAGTACTTC
few	TRBV7-2	-	TRBJ2-5	CAVVPANEETQYF	TGTGCTGTGGTCCCAGCGAATGAAGAGACCCAGTACTTC
-	TRBV7-2	-	TRBJ1-2	CASSDHQDGYTF	TGTGCCAGCAGCGATCACCAGGATGGCTACACCTTC
many	TRBV28	-	TRBJ2-7	CASLPGRGPFSSYEQYF	TGTGCCAGCCTACCCGGGAGGGGGCCCTTTAGCTCCTACGAGCAGTACTTC
-	TRBV6-5	-	TRBJ2-2	CASSYGRILRTRELFF	TGTGCCAGCAGTTACGGACGCATACTCAGGACCCGGGAGCTGTTTTTT
few	TRBV7-2	-	TRBJ2-7	CASSLVGGTVSYEQYF	TGTGCCAGCAGCTTAGTCGGCGGCACCGTCTCCTACGAGCAGTACTTC
few	TRBV7-2	-	TRBJ1-3	CASRLDSLPGNTIYF	TGTGCCAGCAGACTAGACAGTCTCCCTGGAAACACCATATATTTT
many	TRBV28	-	TRBJ2-7	CASLRGGGSVWYF	TGTGCCAGCCTAAGGGGGGGCGGGAGCGTGTGGTACTTC
few	TRBV9	-	TRBJ2-1	CASSARTESGLSYNDQFF	TGTGCCAGCAGCGCCCGTACGGAAAGCGGACTCTCCTACAATGATCAGTTCTTC
few	TRBV6-1	-	TRBJ2-7	CASSEMAALTYEQYF	TGTGCCAGCAGTGAAATGGCGGCGCTAACCTACGAGCAGTACTTC
-	TRBV11-2	-	TRBJ2-7	CASSPLDSRYEQYF	TGTGCCAGCAGCCCCCTGGACTCTCGGTACGAGCAGTACTTC
-	TRBV29-1	-	TRBJ2-1	CSVAPWISYNEQFF	TGCAGCGTTGCTCCCTGGATCTCCTACAATGAGCAGTTCTTC
many	TRBV2	-	TRBJ1-1	CASSDPTWPEAFF	TGTGCCAGCAGTGACCCGACATGGCCTGAAGCTTTCTTT
-	TRBV5-5	-	TRBJ2-4	CASSLISPGENIQYF	TGTGCCAGCAGCTTGATTAGCCCTGGCGAAAACATTCAGTACTTC
-	TRBV5-6	-	TRBJ2-6	CASSSTLSGANVLTF	TGTGCCAGCAGCTCGACGCTCTCTGGGGCCAACGTCCTGACTTTC
few	TRBV7-3	TRBD2	TRBJ2-2	CASSPGSGGTTGELFF	TGTGCCAGCAGCCCTGGGTCGGGTGGGACTACGGGGGAGCTGTTTTTT
many	TRBV5-4	TRBD2	TRBJ2-1	CASTRLAGGNEQFF	TGTGCCAGCACCCGACTAGCGGGGGGCAATGAGCAGTTCTTC
few	TRBV27	-	TRBJ2-7	CASSLYFGGHYYEQYF	TGTGCCAGCAGTTTATATTTTGGTGGACACTACTACGAGCAGTACTTC
-	TRBV6-6	-	TRBJ1-4	CASKRATNEKLFF	TGTGCCAGCAAGAGGGCAACTAATGAAAAACTGTTTTTT
many	TRBV2	-	TRBJ2-2	CASGVGANTGELFF	TGTGCCAGCGGTGTCGGGGCGAACACCGGGGAGCTGTTTTTT
-	TRBV6-6	TRBD2	TRBJ2-7	CASSWDYLYEQYF	TGTGCCAGCAGTTGGGACTATCTCTACGAGCAGTACTTC
-	TRBV7-9	TRBD2	TRBJ2-2	CASSTRLAAGAGELFF	TGTGCCAGCAGCACCAGACTAGCGGCGGGGGCCGGGGAGCTGTTTTTT
few	TRBV14	-	TRBJ1-2	CASSQGANYGYTF	TGTGCCAGCAGCCAGGGAGCGAACTATGGCTACACCTTC
-	TRBV7-8	-	TRBJ1-5	CASSSRSDQPQHF	TGTGCCAGCAGCTCCCGATCGGATCAGCCCCAGCATTTT
-	TRBV4-1	-	TRBJ2-6	CASSQAGANVLTF	TGCGCCAGCAGCCAAGCTGGGGCCAACGTCCTGACTTTC
-	TRBV2	-	TRBJ1-1	CASGERQFTEAFF	TGTGCCAGCGGGGAAAGACAGTTCACTGAAGCTTTCTTT
few	TRBV5-1	-	TRBJ1-2	CASSLAGTNYGYTF	TGCGCCAGCAGCTTGGCTGGGACTAACTATGGCTACACCTTC
-	TRBV23-1	TRBD1	TRBJ1-5	CASSQEAGTGGSNQPQHF	TGCGCCAGCAGTCAAGAAGCCGGGACAGGCGGATCGAATCAGCCCCAGCATTTT
few	TRBV25-1	-	TRBJ2-3	CASSEYEVHRDSTDTQYF	TGTGCCAGCAGTGAATACGAGGTCCACCGGGACAGCACAGATACGCAGTATTTT
few	TRBV18	TRBD1	TRBJ2-1	CASSHFPTGSSSYNEQFF	TGTGCCAGCTCACACTTCCCGACAGGGTCGAGCTCCTACAATGAGCAGTTCTTC
few	TRBV27	TRBD2	TRBJ2-7	CASRKSGTSGSQQYF	TGTGCCAGCAGAAAGTCTGGGACTAGCGGGAGTCAGCAGTACTTC
-	TRBV19	-	TRBJ2-3	CASSTSGPLDTQYF	TGTGCCAGTAGTACCTCGGGACCCTTGGATACGCAGTATTTT